The clone carrying this T cell receptor beta chain was recorded once. The CDR3 loop spans 14 amino acids. With V trimmed by 4 bases and J by 6 bases, 6 bases remained unmatched. CDR1 and CDR2 from the germline V gene are SGHDN and FVKESK. These data come from a study of blood T cell repertoires in COVID-19. Method: immunoSEQ multiplex PCR; TCRdb's copy keeps in-frame clones and lacks some. The sample lists 250,000 to 400,000 clones, 88% occurring once. V gene TRBV14 combines with J gene TRBJ1-1; 9 bases map to TRBD1. The specimen was peripheral blood. This receptor was taken from a woman younger than 45 with COVID-19, enrolled during active disease. Written as DNA, the CDR3 is TGTGCCAGCAGCCTACAGGGGGCAGGCGCTGAAGCTTTCTTT. This encodes CASSLQGAGAEAFF.